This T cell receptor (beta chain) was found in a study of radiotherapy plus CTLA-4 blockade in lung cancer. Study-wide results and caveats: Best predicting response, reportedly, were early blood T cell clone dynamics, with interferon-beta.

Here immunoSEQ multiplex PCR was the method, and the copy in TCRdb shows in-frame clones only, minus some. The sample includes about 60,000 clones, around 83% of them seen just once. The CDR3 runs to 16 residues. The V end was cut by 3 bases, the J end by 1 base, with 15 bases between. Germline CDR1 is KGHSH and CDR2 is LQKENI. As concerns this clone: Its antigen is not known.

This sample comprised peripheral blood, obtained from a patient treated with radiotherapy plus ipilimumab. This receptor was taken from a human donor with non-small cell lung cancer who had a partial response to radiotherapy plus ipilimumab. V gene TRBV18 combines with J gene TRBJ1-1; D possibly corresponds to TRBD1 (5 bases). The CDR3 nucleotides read TGTGCCAGCTCACCCACGTCTAGGGGCGAGAACACTGAAGCTTTCTTT. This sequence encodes CASSPTSRGENTEAFF.